What follows describes a single T cell receptor beta chain. This CDR3 has 13 amino acids. Germline V CDR1 and CDR2: MNHEY, SMNVEV (reference sequence). The V end lost 9 bases, the J end lost 9 bases, and 18 bases lay between the germline ends. This specimen comes from a study of T cell changes during pregnancy in multiple sclerosis. Some clones are missing from TCRdb's copy, which holds only in-frame ones; the method was immunoSEQ multiplex PCR. The sample includes around 21,000 clones, about 88% seen only once; the top ten take 7%. V gene TRBV27 combines with J gene TRBJ2-1; the D gene is possibly TRBD2 (6 bases). The clonotype comes from a female donor in good health, enrolled as a control in a pregnancy study. Specimen: CD8+ T cells from peripheral blood mononuclear cells, collected in the third trimester of pregnancy. CDR3 sequence (DNA): TGTGCCAGTGGGGCTAGCGAACCGGGTGAGCAGTTCTTC. Its protein product is CASGASEPGEQFF.